Listed below are T cell receptor beta chains from one sample, sequenced in a study of T cells after yellow fever vaccination. TCRdb ran MiXCR on the 5' RACE reads and lists one entry per CDR3 protein. The sample yields about 350,000 distinct CDR3 sequences, roughly 4.3% seen once. Sequencing used PBMCs, obtained 5 days after the yellow fever booster vaccination. These receptors all come from a man aged 18 to 29 who received the YFV17D yellow fever vaccine. The CDR3 runs from the conserved cysteine through the conserved F or W. D genes are given only for firm matches. Size is omitted from some rows. Given values are once, few, many or a class for expanded clones.

abundance	d_gene	v_gene	j_gene	CDR3nt	CDR3aa
many	TRBD2	TRBV6-2/TRBV6-3	TRBJ2-5	TGTGCCAGCAGTAGACTAGCGCAAGAGACCCAGTACTTC	CASSRLAQETQYF
few	NA	TRBV12-3/TRBV12-4	TRBJ1-1	TGTGCCAGCAGTTTATGGGACTCTGAAGCTTTCTTT	CASSLWDSEAFF
NA	TRBD1	TRBV7-2	TRBJ2-2	TGTGCCAGCAGCTTGGCAGGGACAGGGGGCACCGGGGAGCTGTTTTTT	CASSLAGTGGTGELFF
NA	TRBD2	TRBV3-1	TRBJ2-5	TGTGCCAGCAGCCTGAAGGGACTACAAGAGACCCAGTACTTC	CASSLKGLQETQYF
NA	TRBD1	TRBV5-1	TRBJ1-2	TGCGCCAGCAGCGCGGGGACAGATTATAACTATGGCTACACCTTC	CASSAGTDYNYGYTF
many	NA	TRBV25-1	TRBJ2-7	TGTGCCAGCAGTGAAGTCGGAGGACAGACAAACGAGCAGTACTTC	CASSEVGGQTNEQYF
few	TRBD1	TRBV5-5	TRBJ2-7	TGTGCCAGCAGCGGTAGGACAGGTAGCTCCTACGAGCAGTACTTC	CASSGRTGSSYEQYF
few	NA	TRBV4-1	TRBJ2-5	TGCGCCAGCAGCGCCGTGAGGTACCAAGAGACCCAGTACTTC	CASSAVRYQETQYF
many	NA	TRBV5-1	TRBJ2-7	TGCGCCAGCAGCCAGACAGGTCCGTACGAGCAGTACTTC	CASSQTGPYEQYF
few	NA	TRBV9	TRBJ1-5	TGTGCCAGCAGCCCCCAGGGGTATAGCAATCAGCCCCAGCATTTT	CASSPQGYSNQPQHF
NA	TRBD1	TRBV5-1	TRBJ2-6	TGCGCCTCACGTCCCACCGGGACAGGGACGGGGGCCAACGTCCTGACTTTC	CASRPTGTGTGANVLTF
many	TRBD1	TRBV4-1	TRBJ1-1	TGCGCCAGCAGCCAAGGCGTAATAACAGGGGGCGGAACTGAAGCTTTCTTT	CASSQGVITGGGTEAFF
NA	TRBD2	TRBV20-1	TRBJ2-3	TGCAGTGCTAGCTGGACTAGCGGGGGAACAGATACGCAGTATTTT	CSASWTSGGTDTQYF
many	NA	TRBV6-6	TRBJ2-1	TGTGCCAGCAGGGGGTCCGCGGGATATGTGGGACAGTTCTTC	CASRGSAGYVGQFF
few	NA	TRBV19	TRBJ2-5	TGTGCCAGTAGTATTCGACTTCGGCGGTTGAGCGAGACCCAGTACTTC	CASSIRLRRLSETQYF
NA	TRBD1	TRBV4-1	TRBJ1-5	TGCGCCAGCAGCCAGGGACAGGTCAATCAGCCCCAGCATTTT	CASSQGQVNQPQHF
many	NA	TRBV20-1	TRBJ1-5	TGCAGTGCCGGAGTTGGAGGCGGCAATCAGCCCCAGCATTTT	CSAGVGGGNQPQHF
many	TRBD2	TRBV4-1	TRBJ2-1	TGCGCCAGCAGCCAGGGTCTAGCGGGAGACTACAATGAGCAGTTCTTC	CASSQGLAGDYNEQFF
NA	NA	TRBV5-1	TRBJ1-5	TGCGCCAGCAGCATAGACGGAAATAGCAATCAGCCCCAGCATTTT	CASSIDGNSNQPQHF
few	NA	TRBV20-1	TRBJ1-6	TGCAGTTCGCGAGCAGGGGATAATTCACCCCTCCACTTT	CSSRAGDNSPLHF
few	TRBD2	TRBV7-2	TRBJ2-5	TGTGCCAGCAGCTTAGTTAGCGGGGAGACCCAGTACTTC	CASSLVSGETQYF
many	NA	TRBV11-2	TRBJ2-5	TGTGCCAGCGGGACCCAAGAGACCCAGTACTTC	CASGTQETQYF
NA	TRBD2	TRBV24-1	TRBJ2-3	TGTGCCACCAGTGATTCTTCTAGCGGAACTAGCACAGATACGCAGTATTTT	CATSDSSSGTSTDTQYF
NA	NA	TRBV29-1	TRBJ2-2	TGCAGCGCCTTTAGTCGGGGCACCGGGGAGCTGTTTTTT	CSAFSRGTGELFF
many	TRBD2	TRBV5-1	TRBJ2-1	TGCGCCAGCAGCTTGGATAGCGGGGCCTACAATGAGCAGTTCTTC	CASSLDSGAYNEQFF
NA	NA	TRBV4-2	TRBJ1-1	TGTGCCAGCAGCCAAGCCTTACAGGGATCGAACACTGAAGCTTTCTTT	CASSQALQGSNTEAFF
many	NA	TRBV15	TRBJ1-5	TGTGCCACCAGCAGAGGAGGTGACTTGGGGGCCGCTCAGCCCCAGCATTTT	CATSRGGDLGAAQPQHF
few	TRBD2	TRBV20-1	TRBJ2-5	TGCAGTGCTCGAGGACTAGCGGGGGTGAAAGAGACCCAGTACTTC	CSARGLAGVKETQYF
NA	NA	TRBV20-1	TRBJ1-6	TGCAGTGCTAGAGAGCTCGGCCGAGATTCACCCCTCCACTTT	CSARELGRDSPLHF
few	NA	TRBV3-1	TRBJ2-5	TGTGCCAGCAGCCGGCAGGGGAATGAAGAGACCCAGTACTTC	CASSRQGNEETQYF
NA	NA	TRBV7-3	TRBJ2-3	TGTGCCAGCAGACTAGCTAGCACAGATACGCAGTATTTT	CASRLASTDTQYF
NA	NA	TRBV5-1	TRBJ2-2	TGCGCCAGCAGCTTGGTCGGGCTCGGCACCGGGGAGCTGTTTTTT	CASSLVGLGTGELFF
many	TRBD2	TRBV4-2	TRBJ2-3	TGTGCCAGCAGCCAAACCCTGTACCGGGGGGAGACAGATACGCAGTATTTT	CASSQTLYRGETDTQYF
few	NA	TRBV10-3	TRBJ2-3	TGTGCCATCAGTTTGGGACAATCCCCCGTGACAGATACGCAGTATTTT	CAISLGQSPVTDTQYF
NA	NA	TRBV20-1	TRBJ2-3	TGCAGTGCACAGTGGGTAGATACGCAGTATTTT	CSAQWVDTQYF
few	NA	TRBV5-1	TRBJ2-6	TGCGCCAGCAGCTCGAAACAGCACTCTGGGGCCAACGTCCTGACTTTC	CASSSKQHSGANVLTF